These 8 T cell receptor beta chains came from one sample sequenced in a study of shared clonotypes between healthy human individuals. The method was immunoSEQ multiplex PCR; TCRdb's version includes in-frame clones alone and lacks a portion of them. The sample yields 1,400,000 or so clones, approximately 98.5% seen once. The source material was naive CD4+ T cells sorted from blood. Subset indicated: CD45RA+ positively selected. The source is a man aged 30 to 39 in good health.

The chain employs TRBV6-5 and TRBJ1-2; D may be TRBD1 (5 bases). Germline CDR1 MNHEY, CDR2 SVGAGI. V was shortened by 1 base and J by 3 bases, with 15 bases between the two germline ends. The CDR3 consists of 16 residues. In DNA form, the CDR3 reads TGTGCCAGCAGTTACTTTACAGGCTCCTTACACTATGGCTACACCTTC. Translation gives CASSYFTGSLHYGYTF.

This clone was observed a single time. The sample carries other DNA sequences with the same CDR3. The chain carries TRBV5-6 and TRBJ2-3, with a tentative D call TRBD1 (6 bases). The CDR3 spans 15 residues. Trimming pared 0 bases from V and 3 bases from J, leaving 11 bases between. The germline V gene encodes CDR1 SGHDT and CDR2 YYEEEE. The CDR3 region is CASSLVGRGTDTQYF. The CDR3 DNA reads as TGTGCCAGCAGCTTGGTTGGCAGGGGTACAGATACGCAGTATTTT. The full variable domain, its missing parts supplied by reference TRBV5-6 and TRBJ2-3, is DAGVTQSPTHLIKTRGQQVTLRCSPKSGHDTVSWYQQALGQGPQFIFQYYEEEERQRGNFPDRFSGHQFPNYSSELNVNALLLGDSALYLCASSLVGRGTDTQYFGPGTRLTVL.

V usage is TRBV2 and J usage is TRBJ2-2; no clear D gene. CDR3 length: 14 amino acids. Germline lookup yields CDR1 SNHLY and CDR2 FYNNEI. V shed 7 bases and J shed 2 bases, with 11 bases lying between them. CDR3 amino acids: CASTGGLNTGELFF. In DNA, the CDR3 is TGTGCCAGCACTGGCGGCCTTAACACCGGGGAGCTGTTTTTT.

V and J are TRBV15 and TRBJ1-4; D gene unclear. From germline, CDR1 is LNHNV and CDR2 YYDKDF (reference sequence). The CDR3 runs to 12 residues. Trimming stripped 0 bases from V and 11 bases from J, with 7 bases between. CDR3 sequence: CATSRDSTKLFF. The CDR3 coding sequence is TGTGCCACCAGCAGAGATTCTACGAAACTGTTTTTT.

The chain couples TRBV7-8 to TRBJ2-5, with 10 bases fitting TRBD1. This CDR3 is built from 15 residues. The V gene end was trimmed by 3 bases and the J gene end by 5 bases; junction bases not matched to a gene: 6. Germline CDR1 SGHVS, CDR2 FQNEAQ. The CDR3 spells CASSLTGGAAETQYF. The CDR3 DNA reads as TGTGCCAGCAGCTTGACAGGGGGCGCGGCGGAGACCCAGTACTTC. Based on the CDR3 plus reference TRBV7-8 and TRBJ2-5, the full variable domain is GAGVSQSPRYKVAKRGQDVALRCDPISGHVSLFWYQQALGQGPEFLTYFQNEAQLDKSGLPSDRFFAERPEGSVSTLKIQRTQQEDSAVYLCASSLTGGAAETQYFGPGTRLLVL.

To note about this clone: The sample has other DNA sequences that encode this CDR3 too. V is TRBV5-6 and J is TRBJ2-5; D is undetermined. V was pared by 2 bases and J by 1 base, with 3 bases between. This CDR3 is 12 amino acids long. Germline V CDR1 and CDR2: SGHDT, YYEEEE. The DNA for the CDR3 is TGTGCCAGCAGCTTCGGCCAAGAGACCCAGTACTTC. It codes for CASSFGQETQYF.

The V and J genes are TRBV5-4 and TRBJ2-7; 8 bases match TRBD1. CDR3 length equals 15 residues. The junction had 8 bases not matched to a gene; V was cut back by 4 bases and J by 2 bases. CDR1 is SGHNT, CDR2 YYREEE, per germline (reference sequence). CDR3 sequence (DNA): TGTGCCAGCAGCCCGGGACAGGTGATAACCTACGAGCAGTACTTC. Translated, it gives CASSPGQVITYEQYF.

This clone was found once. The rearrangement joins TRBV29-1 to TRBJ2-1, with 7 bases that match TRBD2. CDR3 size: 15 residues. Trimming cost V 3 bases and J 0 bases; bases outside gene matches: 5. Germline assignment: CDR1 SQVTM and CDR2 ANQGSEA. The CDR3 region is CSVDRGGSSYNEQFF. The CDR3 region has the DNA TGCAGCGTTGATCGGGGCGGGAGCTCCTACAATGAGCAGTTCTTC.